The source of this TCR beta chain is a study of cytomegalovirus exposure and HLA in healthy donors. The PCR had 60 Vbeta and 13 Jbeta primers. Generated by immunoSEQ multiplex PCR, the TCRdb table keeps only in-frame clones and is missing some. Of around 99,000 clones listed, 73% are singletons. Germline trimming cut 3 bases from V and 5 bases from J; bases unmatched to any gene: 6. The germline CDR1 and CDR2 sequences are LNHDA and SQIVND (reference sequence). The CDR3 spans 14 residues. V is TRBV19 and J is TRBJ2-7, with TRBD2 matching over 8 bases. The specimen sequenced was PBMCs. The TCR was taken from a man aged 40-50 years in good health and CMV-seronegative. The CDR3 region is CASSIGGGRDEQYF. The CDR3 DNA is TGTGCCAGTAGTATCGGGGGGGGCCGGGACGAGCAGTACTTC.